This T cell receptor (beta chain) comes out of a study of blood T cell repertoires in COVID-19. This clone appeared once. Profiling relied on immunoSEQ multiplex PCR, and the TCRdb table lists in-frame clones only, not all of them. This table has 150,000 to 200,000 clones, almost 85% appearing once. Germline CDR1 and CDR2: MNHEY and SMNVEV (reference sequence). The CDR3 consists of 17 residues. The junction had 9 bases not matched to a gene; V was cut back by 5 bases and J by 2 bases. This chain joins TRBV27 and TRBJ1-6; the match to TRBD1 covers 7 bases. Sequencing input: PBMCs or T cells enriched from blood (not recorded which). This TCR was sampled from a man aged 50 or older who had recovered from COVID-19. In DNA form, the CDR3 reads TGTGCCAGCAGTCTCCAGTACAGGGGCGCCTATAATTCACCCCTCCACTTT. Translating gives CASSLQYRGAYNSPLHF.